This is a list of T cell receptor beta chains from one sample in a study of T cell responses to AZD1222 COVID-19 vaccine. Sequencing was performed with immunoSEQ multiplex PCR; in TCRdb, only in-frame clones are kept and a portion is missing. This sample has some 99,000 clones, with nearly 90% found just once. Sequenced material: peripheral blood, taken on day 0 of AZD1222 vaccination. The receptors were sampled from an adult in good health. Both conserved end residues are part of each CDR3. D genes are given only for firm matches.

>TRBV5-8|TRBJ2-1|TRBD2
CASSHGTSGTNEQFF
>TRBV7-2|TRBJ2-1|TRBD2
CASSPGLAGREQFF
>TRBV6-5|TRBJ2-7|NA
CASVRGYYEQYF
>TRBV6-5|TRBJ1-6|TRBD1
CASSIRDRSSPLHF
>TRBV24-1|TRBJ1-1|NA
CATSDLDRNTEAFF
>TRBV2|TRBJ1-1|TRBD1
CASTMTGGGTEAFF
>TRBV30|TRBJ1-3|NA
CAWTGDGNTIYF
>TRBV9|TRBJ1-2|NA
CASSGDHTNYGYTF
>TRBV7-2|TRBJ1-1|TRBD1
CASSLAGQPSPEAFF
>TRBV6-2/TRBV6-3|TRBJ1-5|TRBD1
CASSYEQGYNQPQHF
>TRBV7-2|TRBJ1-1|NA
CASSLAGRGRVYTEAFF
>TRBV12-3/TRBV12-4|TRBJ1-2|NA
CASGGQGYTF
>TRBV5-1|TRBJ2-5|NA
CASSLPTDLQETQYF
>TRBV18|TRBJ2-1|TRBD1
CASSPPTGQGDLDEQFF
>TRBV13|TRBJ1-3|NA
CASSYGPSSGNTIYF
>TRBV18|TRBJ2-1|NA
CASSSDGSSYNEQFF
>TRBV7-2|TRBJ2-2|NA
CASSLQVNTGELFF
>TRBV20-1|TRBJ1-2|NA
CSTSQNYGYTF
>TRBV19|TRBJ2-7|TRBD1
CASSIGRDRGHEQYF
>TRBV5-1|TRBJ1-1|NA
CASSLLTLNTEAFF
>TRBV5-4|TRBJ1-6|TRBD1
CASSSEGQGRGSPLHF
>TRBV6-5|TRBJ1-1|TRBD1
CASSYGDRGVNTEAFF
>TRBV5-6|TRBJ2-6|NA
CASSLAYGDGANVLTF
>TRBV18|TRBJ1-1|NA
CASSPGTPMNTEAFF
>TRBV7-2|TRBJ1-6|NA
CASSLFGHTLHF
>TRBV7-2|TRBJ2-2|NA
CASSLVKTLGTGELFF
>TRBV7-2|TRBJ1-3|NA
CASSLEPTGNTIYF
>TRBV6-5|TRBJ2-4|TRBD1
CATRDRGLAKNIQYF
>TRBV7-9|TRBJ1-6|TRBD1
CASSPWTGNYSPLHF
>TRBV6-5|TRBJ1-1|NA
CASSPGLAGGAFF
>TRBV3-1/TRBV3-2|TRBJ1-3|NA
CASSQAGGLTGNTIYF
>TRBV11-2|TRBJ1-3|TRBD1
CASSTGGQGSGNTIYF
>TRBV5-1|TRBJ2-7|NA
CASSLGKGGLSYEQYF
>TRBV7-3|TRBJ2-1|TRBD2
CASSPVGLAGVAYYNEQFF
>TRBV5-1|TRBJ2-7|TRBD2
CASSSGGGRDEQYF
>TRBV7-2|TRBJ2-7|TRBD1
CASSGPGQGYEQYF
>TRBV27|TRBJ2-7|NA
CASSNGPPVTYEQYF
>TRBV30|TRBJ1-5|NA
CAWSYRGNQPQHF
>TRBV19|TRBJ2-1|NA
CASSRGGVFPYNEQFF
>TRBV19|TRBJ2-1|TRBD2
CASTYASRGGVEQFF
>TRBV6-1|TRBJ1-5|NA
CASSEPAGRRVDQPQHF
>TRBV7-9|TRBJ1-1|NA
CASSTFPEAFF
>TRBV18|TRBJ2-7|TRBD2
CASSQLAGGSYEQYF
>TRBV11-3|TRBJ1-6|NA
CASSFQSGHNSPLHF
>TRBV5-1|TRBJ2-7|NA
CASSSRVNEQYF
>TRBV7-9|TRBJ1-2|NA
CASSLPGFGYTF
>TRBV7-9|TRBJ1-1|NA
CASSLMAGGRWDTEAFF
>TRBV19|TRBJ2-5|NA
CASSRSQTAQYF